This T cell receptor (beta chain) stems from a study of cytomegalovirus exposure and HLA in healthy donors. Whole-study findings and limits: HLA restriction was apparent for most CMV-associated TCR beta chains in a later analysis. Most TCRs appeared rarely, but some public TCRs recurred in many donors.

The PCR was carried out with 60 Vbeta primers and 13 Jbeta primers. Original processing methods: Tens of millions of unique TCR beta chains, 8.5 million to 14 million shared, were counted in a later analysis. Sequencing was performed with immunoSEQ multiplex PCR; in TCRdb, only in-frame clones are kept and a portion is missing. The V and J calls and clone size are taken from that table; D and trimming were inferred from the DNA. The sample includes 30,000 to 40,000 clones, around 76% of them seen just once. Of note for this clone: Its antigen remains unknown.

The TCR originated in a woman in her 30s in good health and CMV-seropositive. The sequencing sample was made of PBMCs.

DNA for the CDR3: TGTGCCAGCAGCTTAGCAGGAGTTCTGGAGCTGTTTTTT. Translating it yields CASSLAGVLELFF. The chain carries TRBV7-9 and TRBJ2-2, with D uncertain. CDR3 length: 13 residues. The germline CDR1 and CDR2 sequences are SEHNR and FQNEAQ (reference sequence). V shed 0 bases and J shed 10 bases, with 9 bases lying between them.